This T cell receptor beta chain originates from a study of blood T cell repertoires in COVID-19. Whole-study context: Spain, Italy and the United States supplied samples that represented acute and convalescent COVID-19.

The authors' processing: Quantification of nucleated cells was approximated via reference gene primer amplification. Only in-frame clones appear in the TCRdb table, and some are missing; sequencing was by immunoSEQ multiplex PCR. The D gene and trimming were derived from the DNA, and the V and J assignments and clone size from that table. The data show about 73,000 clones, around 80% seen once. The CDR3 length is 14 residues. Losses at the gene ends were 3 bases for V and 7 bases for J; bases not matched to a gene: 9. CDR1 is SGHVS, CDR2 FQNEAQ, per germline. The TCR was taken from a man older than 75 with active or convalescent COVID-19. Sequences were obtained from peripheral blood. This sequence joins TRBV7-8 and TRBJ2-7, with 7 bases lining up with TRBD1. In DNA form, the CDR3 reads TGTGCCAGCAGCTTCCGGGACAGAAGGGGGGAGCAGTACTTC. Amino acid sequence: CASSFRDRRGEQYF.